This T cell receptor (beta chain) was captured in a study of identical twins. With regard to this clonotype: Its matching antigen is unknown.

Trimming at V came to 6 bases and at J to 9 bases, leaving 8 bases not matched to a gene. CDR3 length: 14 amino acids. From the 5' RACE reads, TCRdb called clonotypes with MiXCR, one entry per CDR3 protein. The data show hundreds of thousands of distinct CDR3 sequences, with about 20% seen just once and around 0.47% held by the top ten. Study outcomes and limitations: Conclusions were drawn cross-sectionally by statistical analysis, without following the same donors.

These data were likewise used in another study, on yellow fever vaccine responses in identical twins.

The sequence came from a young woman in good health. The sequenced material came from CD4+ T cells sorted from blood. The chain has TRBV12-3 or TRBV12-4 and TRBJ1-6; 7 nucleotides agree with TRBD1. The CDR3 DNA sequence: TGTGCCAGCAGGAGGGACAGTTTAAGTTCACCCCTCCACTTT. Protein product: CASRRDSLSSPLHF.